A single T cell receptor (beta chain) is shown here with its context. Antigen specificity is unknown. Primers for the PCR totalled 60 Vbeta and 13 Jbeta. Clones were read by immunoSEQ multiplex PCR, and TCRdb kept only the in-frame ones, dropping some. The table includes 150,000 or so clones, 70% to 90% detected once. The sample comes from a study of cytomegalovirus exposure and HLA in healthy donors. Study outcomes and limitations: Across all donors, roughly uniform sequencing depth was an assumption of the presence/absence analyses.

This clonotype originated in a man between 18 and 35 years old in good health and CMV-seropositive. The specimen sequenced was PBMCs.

This CDR3 reads CASRRHDYNSPLHF. In DNA, the CDR3 is TGTGCCAGCAGAAGACACGACTATAATTCACCCCTCCACTTT. The rearrangement uses TRBV28 and TRBJ1-6; D remains ambiguous. V gave up 6 bases and J gave up 3 bases, with 9 bases separating them. The CDR3 contains 14 residues. CDR1 MDHEN and CDR2 SYDVKM come from the germline V gene.